One sample yielded the 5 T cell receptor beta chains listed below, sequenced in a study of cytomegalovirus exposure and HLA in healthy donors. Both 60 Vbeta primers and 13 Jbeta primers went into the PCR. Clones were sequenced by immunoSEQ multiplex PCR, and TCRdb holds only the in-frame ones, with some missing. Here the sample spans about 60,000 clones, around three quarters being singletons. The sample consisted of PBMCs. The receptors stem from a woman aged 25 to 39 in good health and CMV-seronegative.

In its sample, this clone was seen once. J is TRBJ1-5 and V is TRBV6-6; D call uncertain. Trimming removed 5 bases at V and 4 bases at J, with 15 bases between. The CDR3 has 15 amino acids. Germline-derived CDR1 and CDR2 are MNHNY and SVGAGI (reference sequence). The CDR3 DNA sequence: TGTGCCAGCAGTCCCCGCCAAGACGGGAATCAGCCCCAGCATTTT. Its protein is CASSPRQDGNQPQHF.

The gene calls are TRBV6-1 and TRBJ1-5, with TRBD1 identical over 7 bases. V dropped 7 bases and J dropped 1; count of bases not matched to a gene: 7. Per germline, CDR1 MNHNS and CDR2 SASEGT. The CDR3 runs 15 residues. CDR3 nucleotides: TGTGCCAGCATCCCGACAGGGATAAGCAATCAGCCCCAGCATTTT. Protein product: CASIPTGISNQPQHF.

The rearrangement joins TRBV5-4 to TRBJ2-2; maybe TRBD2 (6 bases). The length of the CDR3 is 15 residues. Trimming took off 4 bases at V and 7 bases at J, with 17 bases between the two ends. CDR1 is SGHNT, CDR2 YYREEE, per germline (reference sequence). CDR3 coding DNA: TGTGCCAGCAGCCACGGACTACCCCGTGGCGGGGAGCTGTTTTTT. It codes for CASSHGLPRGGELFF.

The genes are TRBV9 and TRBJ2-7, with 7 positions matching TRBD1. V shed 5 bases, J shed 5 bases, and the junction held 10 bases outside the gene matches. The V gene's germline CDR1 is SGDLS and CDR2 YYNGEE. CDR3 length: 14 residues. CDR3 nucleotides: TGTGCCAGCAGTACTCAAGGGGGCCCCGACGAGCAGTACTTC. Its translation is CASSTQGGPDEQYF.

This clone was seen a single time. The J gene is TRBJ2-7, the V gene TRBV28, with D maybe TRBD2 (5 bases). Germline values: CDR1 MDHEN, CDR2 SYDVKM. The length of the CDR3 is 13 residues. Trimming stripped 7 bases from V and 4 bases from J, with 14 bases between. CDR3 region: CASKSLRAYEQYF. The CDR3 region has the DNA TGTGCCAGCAAGTCCCTGAGGGCGTACGAGCAGTACTTC.